This T cell receptor beta chain was sequenced in a study of T-cell reconstitution after alpha-beta-depleted transplantation in children. A library of TCRbeta sequences, prepared with unique molecular identifiers, was generated. A single record per CDR3 protein comes from TCRdb applying MiXCR to the PCR reads. The sample has approximately 800,000 distinct CDR3 sequences; less than 20% are singletons. This clonotype showed up just a few times. V was pared by 5 bases and J by 2 bases, with 7 bases of the junction left unmatched. This CDR3 has 18 amino acids. Sample: PBMCs, mostly from graft donor cells, taken 360 days after TCRalphabeta/CD19-depleted stem cell transplant. V is TRBV12-3 or TRBV12-4 and J is TRBJ2-6, with 12 bases identical to TRBD2. The TCR comes from a male patient under 18 who had a stem cell transplant for acute lymphoblastic leukemia, so the T cells may come from the graft donor. This chain's CDR3 is CASSQGTSGSTGANVLTF. The CDR3 region has the DNA TGTGCCAGCAGTCAAGGGACTAGCGGGTCCACTGGGGCCAACGTCCTGACTTTC.